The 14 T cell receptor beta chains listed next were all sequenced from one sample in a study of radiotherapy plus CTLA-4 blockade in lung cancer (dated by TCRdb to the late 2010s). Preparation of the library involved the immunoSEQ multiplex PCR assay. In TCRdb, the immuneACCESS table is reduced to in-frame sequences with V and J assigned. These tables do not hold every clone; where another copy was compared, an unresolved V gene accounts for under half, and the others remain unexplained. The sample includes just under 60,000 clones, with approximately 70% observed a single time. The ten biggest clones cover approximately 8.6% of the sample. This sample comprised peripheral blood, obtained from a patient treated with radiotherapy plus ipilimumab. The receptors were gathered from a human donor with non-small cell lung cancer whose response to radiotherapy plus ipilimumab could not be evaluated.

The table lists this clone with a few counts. CDR3 nucleotide sequence: TGTGCCAGTACCAAAAGAGGCCTCCTTTTCGCTTTCTTT. Translated: CASTKRGLLFAFF. The chain is built from TRBV19 and TRBJ1-1; unclear D gene. The length of the CDR3 is 13 residues. V was pared by 7 bases and J by 11 bases, with 20 bases between. CDR1 and CDR2 (germline): LNHDA, SQIVND (reference sequence).

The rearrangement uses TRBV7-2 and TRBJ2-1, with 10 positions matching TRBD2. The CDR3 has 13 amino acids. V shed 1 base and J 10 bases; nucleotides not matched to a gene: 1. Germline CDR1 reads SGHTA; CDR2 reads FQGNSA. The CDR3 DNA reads TGTGCCAGCAGCTTAGGACTAGCGGGCGAGCAGTTCTTC. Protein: CASSLGLAGEQFF.

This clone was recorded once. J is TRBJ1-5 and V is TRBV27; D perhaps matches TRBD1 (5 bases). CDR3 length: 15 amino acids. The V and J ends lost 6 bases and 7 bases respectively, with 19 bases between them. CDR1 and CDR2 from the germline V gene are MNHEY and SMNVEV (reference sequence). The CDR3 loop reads CASRVRKGLEQPQHF. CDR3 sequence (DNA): TGTGCCAGCAGGGTTCGAAAGGGGCTCGAACAGCCCCAGCATTTT.

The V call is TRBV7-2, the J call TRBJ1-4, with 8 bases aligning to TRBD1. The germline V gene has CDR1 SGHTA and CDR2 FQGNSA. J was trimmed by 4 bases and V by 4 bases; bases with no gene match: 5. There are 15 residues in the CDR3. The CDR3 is CASSSRTGLNEKLFF. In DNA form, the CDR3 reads TGTGCCAGCAGCTCGCGGACAGGGCTTAATGAAAAACTGTTTTTT.

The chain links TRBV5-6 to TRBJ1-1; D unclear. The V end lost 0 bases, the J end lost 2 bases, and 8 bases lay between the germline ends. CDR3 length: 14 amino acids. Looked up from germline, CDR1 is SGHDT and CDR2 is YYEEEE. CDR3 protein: CASSLGSRNTEAFF. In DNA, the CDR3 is TGTGCCAGCAGCTTGGGTTCGAGAAACACTGAAGCTTTCTTT.

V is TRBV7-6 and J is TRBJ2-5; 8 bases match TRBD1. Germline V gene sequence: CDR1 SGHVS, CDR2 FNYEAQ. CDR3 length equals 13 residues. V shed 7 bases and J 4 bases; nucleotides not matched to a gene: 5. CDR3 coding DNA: TGTGCCAGCAAAGCAGGGGGCCCAGAGACCCAGTACTTC. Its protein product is CASKAGGPETQYF.

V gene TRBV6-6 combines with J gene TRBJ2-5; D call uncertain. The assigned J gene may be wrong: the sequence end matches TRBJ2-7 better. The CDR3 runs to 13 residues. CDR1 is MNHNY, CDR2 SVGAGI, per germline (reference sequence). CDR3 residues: CASSYSPTYEQYF. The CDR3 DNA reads TGTGCCAGCAGTTACTCCCCCACCTACGAGCAGTACTTC.

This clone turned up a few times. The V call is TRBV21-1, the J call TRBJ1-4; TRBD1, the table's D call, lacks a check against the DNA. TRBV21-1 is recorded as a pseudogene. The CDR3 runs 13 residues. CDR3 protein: CASSLQGNEKLFF. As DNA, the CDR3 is TGTGCCAGCAGCTTGCAGGGTAATGAAAAACTGTTTTTT.

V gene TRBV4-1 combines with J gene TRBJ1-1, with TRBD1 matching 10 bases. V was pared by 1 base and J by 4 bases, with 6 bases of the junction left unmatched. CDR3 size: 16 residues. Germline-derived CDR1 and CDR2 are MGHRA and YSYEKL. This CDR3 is CASSQVYRTGGTEAFF. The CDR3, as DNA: TGCGCCAGCAGCCAAGTTTACCGGACAGGGGGCACTGAAGCTTTCTTT.

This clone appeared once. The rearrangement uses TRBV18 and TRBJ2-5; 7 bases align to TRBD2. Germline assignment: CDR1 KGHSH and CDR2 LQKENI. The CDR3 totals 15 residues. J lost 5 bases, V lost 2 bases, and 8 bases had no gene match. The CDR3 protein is CASSPGGSAWETQYF. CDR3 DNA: TGTGCCAGCTCACCAGGCGGGAGTGCCTGGGAGACCCAGTACTTC.

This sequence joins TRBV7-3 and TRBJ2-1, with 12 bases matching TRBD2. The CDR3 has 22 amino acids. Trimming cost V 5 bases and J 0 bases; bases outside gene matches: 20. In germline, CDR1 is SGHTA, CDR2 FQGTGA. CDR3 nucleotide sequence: TGTGCCAGCAGCCACCCAGAAAAGCTAGCGGGGGGGACGGACAGCTCCTACAATGAGCAGTTCTTC. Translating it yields CASSHPEKLAGGTDSSYNEQFF.

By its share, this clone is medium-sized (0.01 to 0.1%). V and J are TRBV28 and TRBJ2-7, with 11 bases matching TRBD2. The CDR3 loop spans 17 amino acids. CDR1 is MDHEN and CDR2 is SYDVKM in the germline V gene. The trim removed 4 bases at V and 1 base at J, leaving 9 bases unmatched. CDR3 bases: TGTGCCAGCAGTTGGCCCTCGGGACTAGCGGATTCCTACGAGCAGTACTTC. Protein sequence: CASSWPSGLADSYEQYF.

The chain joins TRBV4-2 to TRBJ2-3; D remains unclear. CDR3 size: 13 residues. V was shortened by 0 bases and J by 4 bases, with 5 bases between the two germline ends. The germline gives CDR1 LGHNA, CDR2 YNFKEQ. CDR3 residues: CASSQDQADTQYF. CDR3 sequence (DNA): TGTGCCAGCAGCCAAGATCAGGCAGATACGCAGTATTTT.

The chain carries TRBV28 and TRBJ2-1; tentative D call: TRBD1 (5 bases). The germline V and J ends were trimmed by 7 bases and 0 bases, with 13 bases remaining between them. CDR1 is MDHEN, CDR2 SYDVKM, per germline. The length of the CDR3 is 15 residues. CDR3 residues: CASTGSLSSYNEQFF. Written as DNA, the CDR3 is TGTGCCAGCACAGGGTCCCTGAGCTCCTACAATGAGCAGTTCTTC. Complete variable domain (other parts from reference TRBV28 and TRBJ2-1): DVKVTQSSRYLVKRTGEKVFLECVQDMDHENMFWYRQDPGLGLRLIYFSYDVKMKEKGDIPEGYSVSREKKERFSLILESASTNQTSMYLCASTGSLSSYNEQFFGPGTRLTVL.